This entry lists 21 T cell receptor beta chains sequenced from one sample in a study of human T cells and chemical hapten exposure. TCRdb reprocessed the RACE reads with MiXCR, giving one entry per CDR3 protein. This sample has tens of thousands of distinct CDR3 sequences, with roughly 9.8% found just once. Time point noted: pre-sensitization, week 0. Treatment described: therapeutic diphenylcyclopropenone sensitization with weekly scalp DPC. Sample: whole blood, taken in connection with sensitization to the hapten diphenylcyclopropenone (DPC). The source of these receptors is a man in his forties or fifties with alopecia areata. Some clones in this sample may be carry-over from other donors' samples.

This clonotype has a handful of counts. The V and J genes are TRBV5-1 and TRBJ2-1; no clear D. Germline V gene lookup returns CDR1 SGHRS and CDR2 YFSETQ. The CDR3 consists of 14 residues. V dropped 0 bases and J dropped 5 bases, with 9 bases sitting between them. CDR3 DNA: TGCGCCAGCAGCTTGGACGCAATTAACAATGAGCAGTTCTTC. This encodes CASSLDAINNEQFF.

V gene TRBV9 combines with J gene TRBJ2-7; 7 positions agree with TRBD2. With 0 bases clipped from V and 4 bases from J, the junction kept 4 bases outside the gene matches. Germline-derived CDR1 and CDR2 are SGDLS and YYNGEE. The CDR3 is made up of 14 amino acids. Here the CDR3 DNA reads TGTGCCAGCAGCGTAGGCGGGAGTGGTTACGAGCAGTACTTC. Its protein is CASSVGGSGYEQYF. Full variable domain (rest looked up from reference TRBV9 and TRBJ2-7): DSGVTQTPKHLITATGQRVTLRCSPRSGDLSVYWYQQSLDQGLQFLIQYYNGEERAKGNILERFSAQQFPDLHSELNLSSLELGDSALYFCASSVGGSGYEQYFGPGTRLTVT.

The chain has TRBV15 and TRBJ2-5; D call uncertain. Trimming left V 5 bases short and J 5 bases short, with 9 bases between. Per the germline V gene, CDR1 is LNHNV and CDR2 is YYDKDF (reference sequence). This CDR3 is built from 12 residues. CDR3 DNA: TGTGCCACCAGCCCGGGTCCGGAGACCCAGTACTTC. Translated: CATSPGPETQYF.

This clonotype has only a few counts. The rearrangement uses TRBV7-2 and TRBJ2-1; D is ambiguous. CDR1 and CDR2 from the germline V gene are SGHTA and FQGNSA. V was clipped by 1 base and J by 6 bases, with 10 bases between them. This CDR3 region has 14 residues. CDR3 bases: TGTGCCAGCAGCTTAGATTTCCAGTTCAATGAGCAGTTCTTC. This translates into CASSLDFQFNEQFF.

Only a few counts were recorded for this clonotype. The V call is TRBV6-5, the J call TRBJ2-1; D gene ambiguous. V dropped 6 bases and J dropped 7 bases, with 7 bases sitting between them. The CDR3 loop spans 11 amino acids. Looked up from germline, CDR1 is MNHEY and CDR2 is SVGAGI. CDR3 residues: CASRNPNEQFF. The DNA of the CDR3 is TGTGCCAGCAGGAACCCGAATGAGCAGTTCTTC.

This clonotype was detected a few times. J is TRBJ2-3 and V is TRBV29-1; D ambiguous. V lost 6 bases and J lost 6, with 7 bases in between. Germline V CDR1 and CDR2: SQVTM, ANQGSEA. This CDR3 comprises 10 residues. The CDR3: CSVYRDTQYF. DNA of the CDR3: TGCAGCGTCTACCGCGATACGCAGTATTTT.

The CDR3 DNA is TGTGCCAGCAGCTTAGGCCAGCGGGTAAACGGGGAGCTGTTTTTT. As protein: CASSLGQRVNGELFF. This rearrangement joins TRBV11-2 to TRBJ2-2, with D maybe TRBD2 (6 bases). V lost 1 base and J 7 bases, leaving 13 bases between the germline ends. There are 15 residues in the CDR3. Germline CDR1 is SGHAT and CDR2 is FQNNGV.

The V and J genes are TRBV7-8 and TRBJ1-2; TRBD1 agrees at 10 bases. The CDR3 has 15 residues. Losses at the gene ends were 5 bases for V and 4 bases for J; bases not matched to a gene: 7. In germline, CDR1 is SGHVS, CDR2 FQNEAQ. CDR3 region: CASSNRDRGFYGYTF. For the CDR3, the DNA is TGTGCCAGCAGCAATAGGGACAGGGGCTTCTATGGCTACACCTTC.

The chain uses TRBV5-4 and TRBJ2-1, with D tentatively TRBD1 (6 bases). Germline V gene data show CDR1 as SGHNT and CDR2 as YYREEE (reference sequence). The V gene lost 5 bases and the J gene lost 0 bases, with 15 bases spanning the gap. The CDR3 totals 16 residues. The CDR3 region is CASRSGQTSSYNEQFF. The CDR3 DNA sequence: TGTGCCAGCAGATCCGGACAGACCAGCTCCTACAATGAGCAGTTCTTC.

The V call is TRBV5-1, the J call TRBJ2-3, with 7 bases identical to TRBD1. Germline V lookup: CDR1 SGHRS, CDR2 YFSETQ. The CDR3 is 15 residues long. The V segment lost 1 base and the J segment 2 bases; nucleotides outside the gene matches: 4. The CDR3 protein is CASSLQGQNTDTQYF. The DNA for the CDR3 is TGCGCCAGCAGCTTGCAGGGACAGAACACAGATACGCAGTATTTT.

In regard to this clonotype: A read error may account for a junction end that differs from germline. The chain combines TRBV3-1 with TRBJ2-3; a possible D gene is TRBD2 (7 bases). This CDR3 has 17 residues. CDR1 is LGHDT, CDR2 YNNKEL, per germline (reference sequence). The CDR3 sequence is CANSPLGGGPGADTQYF. CDR3 coding DNA: TGTGCCAACAGCCCCCTAGGGGGAGGGCCCGGGGCAGATACGCAGTATTTT.

V is TRBV19 and J is TRBJ1-5, with 8 bases lining up with TRBD1. CDR1 is LNHDA and CDR2 is SQIVND in the germline V gene (reference sequence). This CDR3 contains 14 residues. Trimming at V came to 5 bases and at J to 6 bases, leaving 6 bases not matched to a gene. The CDR3 loop reads CASSYSGGSQPQHF. CDR3 sequence (DNA): TGTGCCAGTAGTTATTCAGGGGGCAGTCAGCCCCAGCATTTT.

The chain combines TRBV6-2 or TRBV6-3 with TRBJ2-1; the D call may be TRBD1 or TRBD2 (7 bases each). Trimming removed 2 bases at V and 6 bases at J, with 11 bases between. The CDR3 covers 14 residues. Germline CDR1 reads MNHEY; CDR2 reads SVGEGT. CDR3 sequence reads: CASSYQGGSNEQFF. CDR3 nucleotide sequence: TGTGCCAGCAGTTACCAGGGGGGGAGCAATGAGCAGTTCTTC.

This clonotype was observed a single time. V usage is TRBV20-1 and J usage is TRBJ2-7; the match to TRBD2 covers 7 bases. CDR1 and CDR2 (germline): DFQATT, SNEGSKA (reference sequence). The length of the CDR3 is 14 residues. The ends lost 3 bases at V and 5 bases at J; junction bases unmatched: 10. The CDR3 region is CSARATAGANEQYF. CDR3 nucleotides: TGCAGTGCTAGGGCTACGGCGGGAGCAAACGAGCAGTACTTC.

This clonotype was seen a handful of times. V gene TRBV30 combines with J gene TRBJ2-7; 10 bases align to TRBD1. Trimming at V came to 1 base and at J to 2 bases, leaving 8 bases not matched to a gene. The CDR3 totals 16 residues. CDR1 GTSNPN and CDR2 SVGIG come from the germline V gene (reference sequence). The CDR3 nucleotides are TGTGCCTGGAGTGGGGTAACGACAGGGGGCGCCTACGAGCAGTACTTC. Its protein is CAWSGVTTGGAYEQYF.

This clonotype was counted at least ten times. The genes are TRBV29-1 and TRBJ2-1; 7 bases are shared with TRBD1. This CDR3 is built from 13 residues. Unmatched junction bases numbered 8, after V lost 5 bases and J lost 7 bases. Germline V gives CDR1 SQVTM, CDR2 ANQGSEA. The CDR3 spells CSVRRGQVNEQFF. In DNA, the CDR3 is TGCAGCGTTCGGCGTGGACAGGTTAATGAGCAGTTCTTC.

The chain is built from TRBV14 and TRBJ2-5; the D is unclear. The CDR3 totals 16 residues. Trimming cost V 1 base and J 4 bases, with 16 bases left between them. Germline lookup yields CDR1 SGHDN and CDR2 FVKESK. In DNA form, the CDR3 reads TGTGCCAGCAGCCAAGCGGGCAGTCCCCGAGGAGAGACCCAGTACTTC. Amino acid sequence: CASSQAGSPRGETQYF.

This clonotype showed up many times. V gene TRBV19 combines with J gene TRBJ1-1; D is ambiguous. This CDR3 is built from 13 residues. Germline lookup yields CDR1 LNHDA and CDR2 SQIVND (reference sequence). Trimming took 5 bases from V and 0 from J, leaving 7 bases between them. The CDR3 is CASSSPVNTEAFF. The CDR3 nucleotides are TGTGCCAGTAGTTCCCCGGTGAACACTGAAGCTTTCTTT.

The chain links TRBV28 to TRBJ2-7; D is perhaps TRBD1 or TRBD2 (8 bases each). Trimming took off 9 bases at V and 3 bases at J, with 24 bases between the two ends. Germline V gene lookup returns CDR1 MDHEN and CDR2 SYDVKM. The CDR3 totals 16 residues. CDR3: CARRTGTGLGHYEQYF. DNA for the CDR3: TGTGCCAGGCGGACAGGGACGGGACTAGGGCACTACGAGCAGTACTTC.

The chain recombines TRBV28 with TRBJ2-2, with D possibly being TRBD2 (6 bases). The ends were cut back, 6 bases at V and 4 bases at J, with 21 bases in the middle. Germline CDR1 is MDHEN and CDR2 is SYDVKM. CDR3 size: 17 residues. CDR3 nucleotide sequence: TGTGCCAGCAGCCCATTCCTCGGGACTTACACCACCGGGGAGCTGTTTTTT. Translated: CASSPFLGTYTTGELFF. Drawing the rest from reference TRBV28 and TRBJ2-2, the complete variable domain is DVKVTQSSRYLVKRTGEKVFLECVQDMDHENMFWYRQDPGLGLRLIYFSYDVKMKEKGDIPEGYSVSREKKERFSLILESASTNQTSMYLCASSPFLGTYTTGELFFGEGSRLTVL.

This clonotype was observed a few times. The chain carries TRBV7-8 and TRBJ2-1; 10 positions match TRBD2. CDR3 size: 16 residues. The J segment lost 4 bases and the V segment lost 3 bases, leaving 6 bases of the junction unmatched. The germline V gene has CDR1 SGHVS and CDR2 FQNEAQ. CDR3 sequence (DNA): TGTGCCAGCAGCTTGCGGACTAGCGGAGATTACAATGAGCAGTTCTTC. Its protein product is CASSLRTSGDYNEQFF.